These 22 T cell receptor beta chains originate from one sample sequenced in a study of metastatic and nonmetastatic thyroid tumors. Patients were all untreated before their thyroid surgery. Using MiXCR, TCRdb re-called clones from the PCR reads. This table has more than 15,000 clones, roughly 17% appearing once. Sequenced: blood. The receptors shown here come from a male donor with papillary thyroid cancer or a benign thyroid nodule (not recorded which). Some clones in this sample may be carry-over from other donors' samples.

This clone was recorded many times. The gene calls are TRBV20-1 and TRBJ2-7; 14 bases line up with TRBD2. This CDR3 region has 13 residues. V lost 7 bases, J lost 2 bases, and 1 base stayed unmatched. CDR1 and CDR2 (germline): DFQATT, SNEGSKA (reference sequence). DNA for the CDR3: TGCAGTGGACTAGCGGGAGGGGCCTACGAGCAGTACTTC. Its translation is CSGLAGGAYEQYF.

This clone came up many times. The rearrangement joins TRBV6-2 or TRBV6-3 to TRBJ2-7; weak D call: TRBD1 (5 bases). Germline loops: CDR1 MNHEY, CDR2 SVGEGT. The ends were cut back, 3 bases at V and 0 bases at J, with 12 bases in the middle. This CDR3 has 15 residues. DNA of the CDR3: TGTGCCAGCAGTTATTTACAGGAGTCCTCCTACGAGCAGTACTTC. It specifies CASSYLQESSYEQYF.

This clone was observed a handful of times. The chain recombines TRBV28 with TRBJ2-3, with D possibly TRBD2 on 6 matching bases. With 11 bases removed from V and 1 base from J, the gap between germline ends came to 19 bases. The CDR3 has 15 residues. CDR1 is MDHEN, CDR2 SYDVKM, per germline. The CDR3, as DNA: TGTGCCTGCAACATACCGGGACTGGGCACAGATACGCAGTATTTT. The encoded protein is CACNIPGLGTDTQYF.

Comments on this clone: A read error may be the cause here, since a much bigger clone is one base away. Other DNA sequences within the sample encode an identical CDR3. This sequence joins TRBV7-9 and TRBJ1-4; D is uncertain. CDR1 and CDR2 from the germline V gene are SEHNR and FQNEAQ (reference sequence). CDR3 length: 14 amino acids. CDR3 protein: CASSERKSNEKLFF. For the CDR3, the DNA is TGTGCCAGCAGCGAACGCAAATCTAATGAAAAGCTGTTTTTT.

This clone was recorded at least ten times. The gene calls are TRBV4-2 and TRBJ2-1; D perhaps matches TRBD2 (5 bases). The CDR3 contains 13 residues. V lost 0 bases to trimming and J lost 11 bases, with 11 bases between them. Looked up from germline, CDR1 is LGHNA and CDR2 is YNFKEQ. CDR3 in amino acids: CASSQDLTGKQFF. The DNA of the CDR3 is TGTGCCAGCAGCCAAGATCTGACGGGGAAGCAGTTCTTC.

This clone was seen ten or more times. A much larger clone lies a single base off, so this may be a read error. The chain combines TRBV11-3 with TRBJ2-7; a possible D gene is TRBD1 (5 bases). The CDR3 length is 12 residues. Germline assignment: CDR1 SGHNT and CDR2 YENEEA. The V gene lost 2 bases and the J gene lost 6 bases, with 8 bases spanning the gap. CDR3 in amino acids: CASSLRGSEQYF. The CDR3 DNA follows: TGTGCCAGCAGCTTAAGGGGCTCCGAGCAGTACTTC.

This chain uses TRBV18 with TRBJ1-1, with 12 positions matching TRBD1. Germline assignment: CDR1 KGHSH and CDR2 LQKENI. The CDR3 length is 16 residues. Germline trimming cut 3 bases from V and 7 bases from J; bases unmatched to any gene: 9. The CDR3 coding sequence is TGTGCCAGCTCACCTTCCGGGACAGGGGGCGCGGGTGAAGCTTTCTTT. Encoded protein: CASSPSGTGGAGEAFF.

This clone was picked up many times. The chain combines TRBV6-1 with TRBJ2-5, with 9 nucleotides matching TRBD2. J was trimmed by 5 bases and V by 6 bases; bases with no gene match: 10. The CDR3 sequence is 15 residues long. The germline CDR1 and CDR2 sequences are MNHNS and SASEGT. DNA for the CDR3: TGTGCCAGCAGCACAGATATTAGCGGGAGTGAGACCCAGTACTTC. It yields the protein CASSTDISGSETQYF.

This clone showed up many times. A read error is possible here, since a much larger clone lies one base away. The V gene is TRBV15, the J gene TRBJ2-5; 8 positions match TRBD2. This CDR3 has 17 amino acids. V was pared by 0 bases and J by 4 bases, with 10 bases of the junction left unmatched. Looked up from germline, CDR1 is LNHNV and CDR2 is YYDKDF (reference sequence). The CDR3 DNA is TGTGCCACCAGCAGAGACTCGGGGGGGGTGGTAGGAGAGACCCAGTACTTC. It specifies CATSRDSGGVVGETQYF. Full variable domain (outside the CDR3, taken from reference TRBV15 and TRBJ2-5): DAMVIQNPRYQVTQFGKPVTLSCSQTLNHNVMYWYQQKSSQAPKLLFHYYDKDFNNEADTPDNFQSRRPNTSFCFLDIRSPGLGDTAMYLCATSRDSGGVVGETQYFGPGTRLLVL.

This clone was recorded at least ten times. V is TRBV5-4 and J is TRBJ2-7; D may correspond to TRBD1 or TRBD2 (6 bases each). Trimming removed 0 bases at V and 2 bases at J, with 9 bases between. Germline V gene sequence: CDR1 SGHNT, CDR2 YYREEE (reference sequence). The CDR3 extends over 14 amino acids. CDR3 sequence reads: CASSLGGDTYEQYF. The CDR3 DNA is TGTGCCAGCAGCTTGGGGGGGGACACCTACGAGCAGTACTTC.

The rearrangement links TRBV20-1 to TRBJ2-2, with no clear D. This CDR3 spans 12 amino acids. V gave up 0 bases and J gave up 5 bases, with 4 bases separating them. The germline V gene encodes CDR1 DFQATT and CDR2 SNEGSKA (reference sequence). CDR3 nucleotides: TGCAGTGCTAGAGATCAAACCGGGGAGCTGTTTTTT. This translates into CSARDQTGELFF.

This clone was recorded many times. The genes are TRBV12-3 or TRBV12-4 and TRBJ1-2; D remains ambiguous. The CDR3 extends over 12 amino acids. V lost 4 bases to trimming and J lost 8 bases, with 11 bases between them. As DNA, the CDR3 is TGTGCCAGCAGTTATGGTCCGGAGGGCTACACCTTC. This translates into CASSYGPEGYTF.

This clone was seen ten or more times. The chain uses TRBV6-2 or TRBV6-3 and TRBJ2-7; 10 bases fit TRBD2. Germline V gene data show CDR1 as MNHEY and CDR2 as SVGEGT. J was trimmed by 5 bases and V by 2 bases; bases with no gene match: 3. The CDR3 is 14 residues long. The CDR3 is CASSYGTSAHEQYF. The CDR3 DNA reads TGTGCCAGCAGTTACGGGACTAGCGCCCACGAGCAGTACTTC.

This clone was seen at least ten times. The rearrangement uses TRBV27 and TRBJ2-7, with D unresolved. The CDR3 is made up of 10 amino acids. The germline V gene has CDR1 MNHEY and CDR2 SMNVEV (reference sequence). The V end was cut by 1 base, the J end by 5 bases, with 0 bases between. CDR3 nucleotides: TGTGCCAGCAGTTTATACGAGCAGTACTTC. Amino acid sequence: CASSLYEQYF.

The chain joins TRBV11-2 to TRBJ2-7; D uncertain. CDR3 length: 12 amino acids. In germline, CDR1 is SGHAT, CDR2 FQNNGV. Trimming removed 4 bases at V and 3 bases at J, with 7 bases between. The CDR3 coding sequence is TGTGCCAGCAGCTCCCTAGACTACGAGCAGTACTTC. This sequence encodes CASSSLDYEQYF. Filled out from reference TRBV11-2 and TRBJ2-7, the complete variable domain reads EAGVAQSPRYKIIEKRQSVAFWCNPISGHATLYWYQQILGQGPKLLIQFQNNGVVDDSQLPKDRFSAERLKGVDSTLKIQPAKLEDSAVYLCASSSLDYEQYFGPGTRLTVT.

This clone was observed at least ten times. The rearrangement joins TRBV6-5 to TRBJ2-5; D is ambiguous. Trimming cost V 0 bases and J 2 bases, with 7 bases left between them. Germline V gene lookup returns CDR1 MNHEY and CDR2 SVGAGI. The CDR3 length is 14 residues. Written as DNA, the CDR3 is TGTGCCAGCAGTTACTCGGGTCCTCAAGAGACCCAGTACTTC. Its protein is CASSYSGPQETQYF.

This clone is judged medium-sized. This sequence joins TRBV4-2 and TRBJ2-7, with 10 bases that match TRBD2. From germline, CDR1 is LGHNA and CDR2 YNFKEQ. J gave up 4 bases and V 0 bases, and 6 bases lay outside the gene matches. The CDR3 has 16 amino acids. The CDR3 DNA reads as TGTGCCAGCAGCCAAGAACTGGCTAGCGGGAGTTACGAGCAGTACTTC. Protein: CASSQELASGSYEQYF.

This clone is judged medium-sized. The genes are TRBV11-2 and TRBJ2-7; TRBD2 might be the D (5 bases). CDR3 length: 13 amino acids. The germline gives CDR1 SGHAT, CDR2 FQNNGV. V lost 4 bases and J lost 3, with 10 bases in between. DNA for the CDR3: TGTGCCAGCAGCTCACCCGGACTCTACGAGCAGTACTTC. Translated: CASSSPGLYEQYF.

Many counts were recorded for this clone. V and J are TRBV19 and TRBJ1-1; maybe TRBD1 (5 bases). The CDR3 runs 13 residues. Trimming removed 5 bases at V and 5 bases at J, with 12 bases between. Germline loops: CDR1 LNHDA, CDR2 SQIVND (reference sequence). Here the CDR3 reads CASSFGGETEAFF. The DNA for the CDR3 is TGTGCCAGTAGTTTTGGAGGGGAGACTGAAGCTTTCTTT.

This clone was counted many times. The V and J genes are TRBV30 and TRBJ2-1; tentatively, D is TRBD2 (6 bases). CDR3 size: 13 residues. The germline V gene encodes CDR1 GTSNPN and CDR2 SVGIG (reference sequence). The V end lost 0 bases, the J end lost 13 bases, and 16 bases lay between the germline ends. In DNA, the CDR3 is TGTGCCTGGAGTGTAGAACGGGAGCTCCCCCAGTTCTTC. Residues: CAWSVERELPQFF. Variable domain in full (rest from reference TRBV30 and TRBJ2-1): SQTIHQWPATLVQPVGSPLSLECTVEGTSNPNLYWYRQAAGRGLQLLFYSVGIGQISSEVPQNLSASRPQDRQFILSSKKLLLSDSGFYLCAWSVERELPQFFGPGTRLTVL.

The J gene is TRBJ2-1, the V gene TRBV6-1; 11 positions match TRBD2. CDR1 and CDR2 (germline): MNHNS, SASEGT. CDR3 size: 15 residues. J was trimmed by 10 bases and V by 5 bases; bases with no gene match: 10. The CDR3 nucleotides read TGTGCCAGCAGTCCACGCCGAGTAGCGGGGGGGGAGCAGTTCTTC. This translates into CASSPRRVAGGEQFF.

Many counts were recorded for this clone. The chain uses TRBV20-1 and TRBJ2-7, with D hard to call. The V end was cut by 3 bases, the J end by 2 bases, with 11 bases between. CDR1 and CDR2 (germline): DFQATT, SNEGSKA (reference sequence). This CDR3 region has 13 residues. The CDR3 region has the DNA TGCAGTGCTAGTACCGTTGTTGCCTACGAGCAGTACTTC. Encoded protein: CSASTVVAYEQYF.